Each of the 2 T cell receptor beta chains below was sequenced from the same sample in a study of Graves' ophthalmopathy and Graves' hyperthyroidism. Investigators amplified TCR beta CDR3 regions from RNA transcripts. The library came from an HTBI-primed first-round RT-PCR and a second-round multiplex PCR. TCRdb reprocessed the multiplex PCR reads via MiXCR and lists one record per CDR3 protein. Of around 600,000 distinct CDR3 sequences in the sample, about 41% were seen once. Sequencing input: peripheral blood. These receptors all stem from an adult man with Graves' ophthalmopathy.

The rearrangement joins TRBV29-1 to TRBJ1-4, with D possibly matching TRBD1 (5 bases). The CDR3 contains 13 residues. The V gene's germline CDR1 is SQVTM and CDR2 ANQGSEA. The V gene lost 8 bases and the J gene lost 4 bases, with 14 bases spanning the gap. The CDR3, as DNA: TGCAGCCCCCAGGGAGGTGGTAATGAAAAACTGTTTTTT. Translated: CSPQGGGNEKLFF.

CDR3 sequence reads: CASSLVDYNEQFF. CDR3 sequence (DNA): TGTGCCAGCAGCTTGGTCGACTACAATGAGCAGTTCTTC. This chain connects TRBV5-6 to TRBJ2-1; no definite D call. The CDR3 is 13 amino acids. CDR1 and CDR2 from the germline V gene are SGHDT and YYEEEE. Between the trimmed V and J ends, which lost 0 bases and 3 bases, there was a span of 4 bases.